Listed below are T cell receptor beta chains from one sample, sequenced in a study of cytomegalovirus exposure and HLA in healthy donors. Libraries were prepared by immunoSEQ multiplex PCR; TCRdb keeps only in-frame clonotypes and omits some of them. The sample shows approximately 210,000 clones, about 85% of them seen only once. Sequencing was performed on PBMCs. The source is a male donor in good health and CMV-seropositive. Each CDR3 is given with its conserved first and last residue. The order of the fields is clone size, D gene, J gene, V gene, CDR3 protein, CDR3 DNA. A D gene is named only where the DNA matches it firmly. Expanded clones are given a class, and other clones once, few, many or no size at all.

- | - | TRBJ1-1 | TRBV2 | CASSEVGRGSTEAFF | TGTGCCAGCAGTGAGGTGGGAAGGGGATCCACTGAAGCTTTCTTT
- | - | TRBJ1-3 | TRBV5-4 | CASSSQGTGNTIYF | TGTGCCAGCAGCTCACAGGGAACTGGAAACACCATATATTTT
- | - | TRBJ1-1 | TRBV20-1 | CSGREAFF | TGCAGTGGCAGAGAAGCTTTCTTT
once | - | TRBJ2-7 | TRBV12-5 | CASGWDGQNVYEQYF | TGTGCTAGTGGTTGGGATGGACAGAATGTCTACGAGCAGTACTTC
- | TRBD1 | TRBJ1-1 | TRBV9 | CASSAGTGGETEAFF | TGTGCCAGCAGCGCCGGGACAGGAGGTGAGACTGAAGCTTTCTTT
- | - | TRBJ2-3 | TRBV5-6 | CASSHGTNVAPTDTQYF | TGTGCCAGCAGCCACGGGACAAACGTAGCGCCCACAGATACGCAGTATTTT
- | - | TRBJ1-4 | TRBV28 | CASTANEKLFF | TGTGCCAGCACTGCTAATGAAAAACTGTTTTTT
- | TRBD1 | TRBJ2-7 | TRBV6-1 | CASSSTGLSGYEQYF | TGTGCCAGCAGTTCGACAGGGCTTTCTGGCTACGAGCAGTACTTC
once | - | TRBJ1-1 | TRBV6-5 | CASSRDSVEAFF | TGTGCCAGCAGCCGCGACAGTGTTGAAGCTTTCTTT
- | TRBD1 | TRBJ1-6 | TRBV6-5 | CASSYEDRMNSPLHF | TGTGCCAGCAGTTATGAGGACAGGATGAATTCACCCCTCCACTTT
once | TRBD2 | TRBJ2-7 | TRBV6-5 | CASSPVGAGAYEQYF | TGTGCCAGTTCACCCGTAGGTGCGGGGGCCTACGAGCAGTACTTC
- | TRBD1 | TRBJ1-2 | TRBV13 | CASSLRWDSDLAGYTF | TGTGCCAGCAGCTTAAGATGGGACAGCGATCTTGCAGGCTACACCTTC
- | - | TRBJ2-2 | TRBV9 | CASSLRGGELFF | TGTGCCAGCAGCTTGAGAGGCGGGGAGCTGTTTTTT
- | - | TRBJ1-1 | TRBV9 | CASSVGTGRMGTEAFF | TGTGCCAGCAGCGTAGGGACGGGAAGGATGGGAACTGAAGCTTTCTTT
- | TRBD1 | TRBJ1-1 | TRBV6-1 | CASSQITGGASEAFF | TGTGCCAGCAGTCAGATTACAGGGGGCGCATCTGAAGCTTTCTTT
- | - | TRBJ1-3 | TRBV19 | CASSIRGEYVSGNTIYF | TGTGCCAGTAGTATAAGAGGCGAGTACGTTTCTGGAAACACCATATATTTT
- | TRBD1 | TRBJ2-4 | TRBV5-4 | CASSLTGGEGIQYF | TGTGCCAGCAGCTTAACAGGGGGCGAGGGCATTCAGTACTTC
- | - | TRBJ1-4 | TRBV5-4 | CASTQFYPEGGEKLFF | TGTGCCAGCACCCAATTTTACCCCGAGGGGGGGGAAAAACTGTTTTTT
- | - | TRBJ1-5 | TRBV21-1 | CATLGIIPGEPLTYSNQPQHF | TGTGCCACTCTCGGGATTATCCCAGGGGAACCATTGACCTATAGCAATCAGCCCCAGCATTTT
- | - | TRBJ1-2 | TRBV5-1 | CASSLEAPRQSYTF | TGCGCCAGCAGCTTGGAGGCGCCGCGACAGTCCTACACCTTC
- | - | TRBJ2-6 | TRBV5-6 | CASSFRGRQVSGANVLTF | TGTGCCAGCAGCTTCCGAGGTAGACAGGTTTCTGGGGCCAACGTCCTGACTTTC
- | TRBD1 | TRBJ2-7 | TRBV7-9 | CASSTRTGLYEQYF | TGTGCCAGCAGCACACGGACAGGGTTGTACGAGCAGTACTTC
- | - | TRBJ2-3 | TRBV10-3 | CAMKSGNVTDTQYF | TGTGCCATGAAGAGCGGAAACGTCACAGATACGCAGTATTTT
- | - | TRBJ2-1 | TRBV5-1 | CASSLEPTRLYNEQFF | TGCGCCAGCAGCTTGGAGCCCACCAGGCTCTACAATGAGCAGTTCTTC
- | - | TRBJ2-5 | TRBV9 | CASSVGGGWETQYF | TGTGCCAGCAGCGTAGGTGGGGGGTGGGAGACCCAGTACTTC
once | - | TRBJ2-1 | TRBV18 | CASSQLVSSYNEQFF | TGTGCCAGCTCACAACTAGTTAGCTCCTACAATGAGCAGTTCTTC
- | TRBD1 | TRBJ2-5 | TRBV5-8 | CASSLVQGEWETQYF | TGTGCCAGCAGCTTGGTGCAGGGGGAGTGGGAGACCCAGTACTTC
- | TRBD2 | TRBJ2-7 | TRBV7-2 | CASSLLGLAGGEQYF | TGTGCCAGCAGCTTATTGGGACTAGCGGGGGGGGAGCAGTACTTC
- | TRBD1 | TRBJ1-1 | TRBV14 | CASSQRPGQGANTEAFF | TGTGCCAGCAGCCAACGGCCTGGGCAGGGGGCGAACACTGAAGCTTTCTTT
- | - | TRBJ1-1 | TRBV30 | CAWKGVNTEAFF | TGTGCCTGGAAGGGAGTGAACACTGAAGCTTTCTTT
once | - | TRBJ2-1 | TRBV7-2 | CASLRSTYNEQFF | TGTGCCAGCTTAAGGAGTACCTACAATGAGCAGTTCTTC
- | TRBD2 | TRBJ2-6 | TRBV11-2 | CASSLLGLAGVSGANVLTF | TGTGCCAGCAGCTTGCTCGGACTAGCGGGAGTTTCTGGGGCCAACGTCCTGACTTTC
few | TRBD2 | TRBJ2-3 | TRBV4-3 | CASSQGAGGRAISDTQYF | TGCGCCAGCAGCCAAGGGGCGGGGGGGCGCGCAATTTCAGATACGCAGTATTTT
- | - | TRBJ1-1 | TRBV18 | CASSPPGMGTEAFF | TGTGCCAGCTCACCTCCAGGGATGGGCACTGAAGCTTTCTTT
- | - | TRBJ2-7 | TRBV30 | CAWSRGRGSYEQYF | TGTGCCTGGAGCAGGGGTAGGGGGTCCTACGAGCAGTACTTC
- | TRBD2 | TRBJ2-5 | TRBV9 | CASSALAGGRETQYF | TGTGCCAGCAGCGCCCTAGCGGGAGGAAGGGAGACCCAGTACTTC
- | - | TRBJ1-1 | TRBV6-1 | CASIRGHRADTEAFF | TGTGCCAGCATCAGAGGACACAGGGCGGACACTGAAGCTTTCTTT
- | - | TRBJ1-2 | TRBV6-6 | CASKMTDGLYGYTF | TGTGCCAGCAAAATGACAGACGGTCTCTATGGCTACACCTTC
- | - | TRBJ2-3 | TRBV28 | CASIGGGHFEGTQYF | TGTGCCAGCATAGGGGGGGGCCACTTCGAAGGTACGCAGTATTTT
- | TRBD1 | TRBJ2-7 | TRBV28 | CASSDGQGATYEQYF | TGTGCCAGCAGTGACGGACAGGGAGCAACCTACGAGCAGTACTTC
- | - | TRBJ1-1 | TRBV6-1 | CASRAWRGFTEAFF | TGTGCCAGCAGAGCCTGGAGAGGGTTCACTGAAGCTTTCTTT
- | - | TRBJ1-4 | TRBV28 | CASSSQWTPEREKLFF | TGTGCCAGCAGTTCCCAGTGGACTCCCGAACGTGAAAAACTGTTTTTT
- | - | TRBJ2-4 | TRBV30 | CAWGGSSIQYF | TGTGCCTGGGGGGGGAGCTCCATTCAGTACTTC
- | TRBD2 | TRBJ2-3 | TRBV5-1 | CASSLVRGRFSPDTQYF | TGCGCCAGCAGCTTGGTTCGCGGGAGGTTCTCCCCAGATACGCAGTATTTT
- | - | TRBJ1-2 | TRBV15 | CATSREQGYGYTF | TGTGCCACCAGCAGGGAACAGGGCTATGGCTACACCTTC
few | - | TRBJ1-5 | TRBV4-1 | CASSQGPNQPQHF | TGCGCCAGCAGCCAAGGGCCAAATCAGCCCCAGCATTTT
- | TRBD1 | TRBJ1-2 | TRBV7-6 | CASSLGQGGANYGYTF | TGTGCCAGCAGCTTAGGCCAGGGGGGAGCTAACTATGGCTACACCTTC
- | TRBD2 | TRBJ2-5 | TRBV28 | CASSLGLAGQETQYF | TGTGCCAGCAGTTTAGGGCTAGCGGGACAAGAGACCCAGTACTTC
once | TRBD1 | TRBJ1-1 | TRBV7-9 | CASSPDRGEAFF | TGTGCCAGCAGCCCTGACAGGGGTGAAGCTTTCTTT
- | TRBD2 | TRBJ2-1 | TRBV5-1 | CASLRAPQAGGGSWEQFF | TGCGCCAGCCTTAGGGCACCACAAGCGGGAGGAGGGTCATGGGAGCAGTTCTTC
- | - | TRBJ1-2 | TRBV5-5 | CASSVGGVNYGYTF | TGTGCCAGCAGCGTCGGAGGGGTTAACTATGGCTACACCTTC
few | TRBD2 | TRBJ2-7 | TRBV19 | CASSTGLAGFEQYF | TGTGCCAGTAGTACCGGACTAGCGGGATTTGAGCAGTACTTC
- | - | TRBJ1-6 | TRBV4-3 | CASSQDIQGLETNSPLHF | TGCGCCAGCAGCCAAGACATACAGGGCTTGGAAACGAATTCACCCCTCCACTTT
- | - | TRBJ2-1 | TRBV5-6 | CASSYQGGLYNEQFF | TGTGCCAGCAGCTACCAAGGGGGTTTATACAATGAGCAGTTCTTC
- | - | TRBJ2-7 | TRBV6-5 | CASSYYRVSYEQYF | TGTGCCAGCAGTTACTACCGGGTCTCCTACGAGCAGTACTTC
- | - | TRBJ2-1 | TRBV9 | CASSAIYNEQFF | TGTGCCAGCAGCGCCATCTACAATGAGCAGTTCTTC
- | - | TRBJ1-2 | TRBV7-6 | CASSLAGANYGYTF | TGTGCCAGCAGCTTAGCAGGAGCTAACTATGGCTACACCTTC
- | - | TRBJ1-2 | TRBV7-8 | CASSAKQGRIDYGYTF | TGTGCCAGCAGCGCGAAACAGGGTCGAATCGACTATGGCTACACCTTC
- | - | TRBJ2-7 | TRBV18 | CASSPIPGGNDFEQYF | TGTGCCAGCTCACCGATCCCGGGGGGCAACGACTTCGAGCAGTACTTC
- | TRBD1 | TRBJ2-7 | TRBV5-4 | CASSHLDRVTYEQYF | TGTGCCAGCAGCCATTTGGACAGGGTAACCTACGAGCAGTACTTC